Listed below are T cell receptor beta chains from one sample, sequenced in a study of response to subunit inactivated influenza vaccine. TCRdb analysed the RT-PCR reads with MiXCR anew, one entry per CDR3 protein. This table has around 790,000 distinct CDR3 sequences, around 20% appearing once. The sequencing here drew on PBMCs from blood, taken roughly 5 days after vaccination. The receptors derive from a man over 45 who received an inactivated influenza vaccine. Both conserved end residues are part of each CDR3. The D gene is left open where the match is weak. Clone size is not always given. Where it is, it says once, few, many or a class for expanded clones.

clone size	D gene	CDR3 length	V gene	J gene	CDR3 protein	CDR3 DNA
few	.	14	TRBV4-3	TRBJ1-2	CASSQDRNRVGYTF	TGCGCCAGCAGCCAAGACCGAAACAGGGTTGGCTACACCTTC
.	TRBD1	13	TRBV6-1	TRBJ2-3	CASTQTGGGTQYF	TGTGCCAGCACCCAGACAGGGGGCGGGACGCAGTATTTT
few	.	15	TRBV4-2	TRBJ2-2	CASSQDLGYTGELFF	TGTGCCAGCAGCCAAGATCTGGGGTACACCGGGGAGCTGTTTTTT
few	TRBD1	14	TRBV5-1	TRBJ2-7	CASSYRQGLYEQYF	TGCGCCAGCAGCTATCGACAGGGGCTTTACGAGCAGTACTTC
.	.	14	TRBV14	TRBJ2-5	CASSQLSTQETQYF	TGTGCCAGCAGCCAATTGAGCACCCAAGAGACCCAGTACTTC
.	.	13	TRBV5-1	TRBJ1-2	CASSSDRKYGYTF	TGCGCCAGCAGCTCCGACAGAAAATATGGCTACACCTTC
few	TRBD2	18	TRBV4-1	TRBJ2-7	CASSQGLAGSSQRYEQYF	TGCGCCAGCAGCCAGGGGCTAGCGGGGTCCTCCCAGCGCTACGAGCAGTACTTC
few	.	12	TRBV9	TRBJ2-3	CASSVATDTQYF	TGTGCCAGCAGCGTAGCTACAGATACGCAGTATTTT
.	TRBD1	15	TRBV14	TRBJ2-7	CASSQYYRGLYEQYF	TGTGCCAGCAGCCAATACTACAGGGGGCTCTACGAGCAGTACTTC
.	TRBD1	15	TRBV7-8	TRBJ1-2	CASSFGTGMRSGYTF	TGTGCCAGCAGCTTTGGGACAGGGATGCGGAGTGGCTACACCTTC
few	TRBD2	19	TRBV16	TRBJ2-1	CASSQFGTSGRARFIEQFF	TGTGCCAGCAGCCAATTTGGGACTAGCGGGAGGGCCCGGTTTATCGAGCAGTTCTTC
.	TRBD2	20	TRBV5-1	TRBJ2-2	CASSWKSLTSGGSNTGELFF	TGCGCCAGCAGCTGGAAATCCCTGACTAGCGGGGGTTCAAACACCGGGGAGCTGTTTTTT
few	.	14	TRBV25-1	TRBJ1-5	CASKQTGFNQPQHF	TGTGCCAGCAAGCAGACAGGATTCAATCAGCCCCAGCATTTT
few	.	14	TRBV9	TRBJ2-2	CASSFQLGNGELFF	TGTGCCAGCAGCTTCCAGCTGGGGAACGGGGAGCTGTTTTTT
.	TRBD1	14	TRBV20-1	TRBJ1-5	CSAPGGYSNQPQHF	TGCAGTGCTCCAGGGGGGTATAGCAATCAGCCCCAGCATTTT
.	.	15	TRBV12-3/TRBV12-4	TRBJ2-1	CASSPDIGPYNEQFF	TGTGCCAGCAGTCCGGACATAGGCCCCTACAATGAGCAGTTCTTC
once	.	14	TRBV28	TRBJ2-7	CASSPSLRGREQYF	TGTGCCAGCAGTCCCAGCCTCAGGGGAAGAGAGCAGTACTTC
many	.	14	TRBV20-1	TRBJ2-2	CSARVPESGGELFF	TGCAGTGCTAGAGTACCAGAGTCGGGCGGGGAGCTGTTTTTT
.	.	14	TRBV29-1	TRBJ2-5	CSVGISFLGETQYF	TGCAGCGTGGGTATTTCGTTCCTGGGAGAGACCCAGTACTTC
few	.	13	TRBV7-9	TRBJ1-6	CASSLGTNSPLHF	TGTGCCAGCAGCTTAGGAACTAATTCACCCCTCCACTTT
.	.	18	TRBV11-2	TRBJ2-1	CASSLDPYRRQVNNEQFF	TGTGCCAGCAGCTTAGACCCCTATAGACGACAGGTTAACAATGAGCAGTTCTTC
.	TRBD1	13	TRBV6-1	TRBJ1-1	CASSGQGYTEAFF	TGTGCCAGCAGTGGACAGGGCTACACTGAAGCTTTCTTT
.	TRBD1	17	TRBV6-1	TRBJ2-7	CASRKYYGTGDYYEQYF	TGTGCCAGCAGAAAATACTATGGGACAGGAGATTACTACGAGCAGTACTTC
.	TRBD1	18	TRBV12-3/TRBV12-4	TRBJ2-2	CASSAGTGGKTNTGELFF	TGTGCCAGCAGTGCTGGGACAGGGGGAAAAACTAACACCGGGGAGCTGTTTTTT
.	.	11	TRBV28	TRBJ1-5	CASSVQGPQHF	TGTGCCAGCAGCGTTCAAGGGCCCCAGCATTTT
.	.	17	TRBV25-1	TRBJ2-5	CASSTRQAIPSQETQYF	TGTGCCTCCTCAACCCGACAGGCTATCCCCTCACAAGAGACCCAGTACTTC
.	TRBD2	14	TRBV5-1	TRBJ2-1	CASSLVGTGGEQFF	TGCGCCAGCAGCTTGGTTGGTACGGGAGGTGAGCAGTTCTTC
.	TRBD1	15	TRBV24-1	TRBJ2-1	CATSDRDRGIHEQFF	TGTGCCACCAGTGATAGGGACAGGGGTATACATGAGCAGTTCTTC
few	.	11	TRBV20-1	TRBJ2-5	CSAVGAKTQYF	TGCAGTGCCGTAGGAGCGAAGACCCAGTACTTC
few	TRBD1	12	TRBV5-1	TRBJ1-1	CASGTVYTEAFF	TGCGCCAGCGGGACAGTATACACTGAAGCTTTCTTT
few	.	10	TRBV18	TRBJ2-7	CANKSYEQYF	TGTGCCAACAAGTCCTACGAGCAGTACTTC
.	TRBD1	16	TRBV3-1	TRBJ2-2	CASSLPTGLDTGELFF	TGTGCCAGCAGCCTGCCGACAGGGTTGGACACCGGGGAGCTGTTTTTT
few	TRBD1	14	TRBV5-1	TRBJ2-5	CASGPGQAQETQYF	TGCGCCAGCGGACCGGGACAGGCACAAGAGACCCAGTACTTC
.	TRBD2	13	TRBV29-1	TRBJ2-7	CSVVAGDDYEQYF	TGCAGCGTTGTTGCGGGGGATGACTACGAGCAGTACTTC
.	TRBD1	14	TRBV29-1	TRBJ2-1	CSVFRQGSYNEQFF	TGCAGCGTTTTTCGACAGGGGTCCTACAATGAGCAGTTCTTC
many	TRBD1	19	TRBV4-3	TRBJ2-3	CASSQAGTGYFFSTDTQYF	TGCGCCAGCAGCCAGGCGGGGACAGGGTACTTCTTTAGCACAGATACGCAGTATTTT
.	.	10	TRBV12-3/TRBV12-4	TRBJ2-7	CASRLTDLYF	TGTGCCAGCAGGCTGACGGACCTGTACTTC
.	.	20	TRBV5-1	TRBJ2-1	CASSNTGGPGLAISYNEQFF	TGCGCCAGCAGTAACACAGGGGGCCCGGGACTAGCGATATCCTACAATGAGCAGTTCTTC
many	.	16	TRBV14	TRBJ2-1	CASSHLPGLGYNEQFF	TGTGCCAGCAGCCACTTACCGGGATTGGGCTACAATGAGCAGTTCTTC
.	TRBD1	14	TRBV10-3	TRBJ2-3	CAISETGDPDTQYF	TGTGCCATCAGCGAGACAGGGGATCCGGATACGCAGTATTTT
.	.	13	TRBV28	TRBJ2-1	CASSFRLDYEQFF	TGTGCCAGCAGTTTTCGCCTAGACTATGAGCAGTTCTTC